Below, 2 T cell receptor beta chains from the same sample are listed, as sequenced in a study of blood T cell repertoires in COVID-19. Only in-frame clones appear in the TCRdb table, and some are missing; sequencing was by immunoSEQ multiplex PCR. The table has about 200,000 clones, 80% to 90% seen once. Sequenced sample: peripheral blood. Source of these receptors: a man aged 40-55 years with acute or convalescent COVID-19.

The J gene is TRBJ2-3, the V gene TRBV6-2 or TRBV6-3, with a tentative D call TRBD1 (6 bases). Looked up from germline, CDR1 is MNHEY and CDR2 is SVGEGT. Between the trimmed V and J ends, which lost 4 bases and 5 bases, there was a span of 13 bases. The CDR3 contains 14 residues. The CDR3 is CASSLYRVGDTQYF. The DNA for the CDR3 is TGTGCCAGCAGTTTATACAGGGTTGGAGATACGCAGTATTTT.

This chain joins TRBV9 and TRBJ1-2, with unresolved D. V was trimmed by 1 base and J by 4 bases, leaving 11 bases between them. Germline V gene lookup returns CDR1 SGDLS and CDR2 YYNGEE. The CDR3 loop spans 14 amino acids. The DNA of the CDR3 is TGTGCCAGCAGCGTACAGGACTCCGCCTATGGCTACACCTTC. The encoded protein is CASSVQDSAYGYTF.